These 19 T cell receptor beta chains share one sample of origin, sequenced in a study of cytomegalovirus exposure and HLA in healthy donors. The PCR employed 60 Vbeta primers together with 13 Jbeta primers. Produced via immunoSEQ multiplex PCR; TCRdb's table is partial and in-frame only. The sample includes more than 150,000 clones, 80% to 90% of them seen just once. Sequenced input: PBMCs. The receptors stem from a man aged 18 to 35 in good health and CMV-seropositive.

In this sample, this clone turned up once. The chain couples TRBV30 to TRBJ2-1; 11 nucleotides line up with TRBD1. The germline gives CDR1 GTSNPN, CDR2 SVGIG (reference sequence). The CDR3 has 14 residues. V lost 1 base to trimming and J lost 6 bases; unmatched junction nucleotides: 2. The CDR3 loop reads CAWSDGQGANEQFF. DNA of the CDR3: TGTGCCTGGAGTGATGGACAGGGGGCCAATGAGCAGTTCTTC.

The chain links TRBV2 to TRBJ2-3; 8 bases fit TRBD2. The V segment lost 5 bases and the J segment 6 bases; nucleotides outside the gene matches: 4. CDR3 length: 13 residues. The V gene's germline CDR1 is SNHLY and CDR2 FYNNEI. The CDR3 nucleotides read TGTGCCAGCAGTTATAGCGGGGAGGATACGCAGTATTTT. It is translated as CASSYSGEDTQYF.

The V call is TRBV7-2, the J call TRBJ2-1, with 7 bases identical to TRBD1. CDR1 and CDR2 (germline): SGHTA, FQGNSA. The CDR3 extends over 15 amino acids. V gave up 4 bases and J gave up 6 bases; unmatched junction bases: 9. The CDR3 sequence is CASSYTGAGGNEQFF. CDR3 nucleotide sequence: TGTGCCAGCAGCTATACAGGGGCCGGAGGCAATGAGCAGTTCTTC.

The chain employs TRBV4-3 and TRBJ2-3; 15 bases fit TRBD2. The CDR3 has 19 amino acids. The germline CDR1 and CDR2 sequences are LGHNA and YSLEER. The V gene end was trimmed by 4 bases and the J gene end by 2 bases; junction bases not matched to a gene: 10. The CDR3 DNA sequence: TGCGCCAGCAGCCCGAAGGGACTAGCGGGGGGAACCAACACAGATACGCAGTATTTT. Amino acids: CASSPKGLAGGTNTDTQYF.

This clone was seen once. This chain links TRBV5-1 with TRBJ2-2, with D tentatively TRBD1 (6 bases). The V gene lost 4 bases and the J gene lost 0 bases, with 10 bases spanning the gap. Looked up from germline, CDR1 is SGHRS and CDR2 is YFSETQ. The CDR3 is 15 amino acids. DNA for the CDR3: TGCGCCAGCAGCACCGGACAGCCGAACACCGGGGAGCTGTTTTTT. This encodes CASSTGQPNTGELFF.

This clone was observed once. This chain links TRBV7-3 with TRBJ2-3; TRBD2 agrees at 11 bases. V lost 5 bases, J lost 5 bases, and 6 bases stayed unmatched. In germline, CDR1 is SGHTA, CDR2 FQGTGA. There are 15 residues in the CDR3. The chain's CDR3 is CASSPSGGKRDTQYF. Here the CDR3 DNA reads TGTGCCAGCAGCCCTAGCGGGGGGAAACGAGATACGCAGTATTTT.

This sequence joins TRBV27 and TRBJ1-3; 7 nucleotides match TRBD1. The CDR3 is made up of 17 amino acids. CDR1 MNHEY and CDR2 SMNVEV come from the germline V gene (reference sequence). With 8 bases clipped from V and 2 bases from J, the junction kept 15 bases outside the gene matches. The CDR3 nucleotides read TGTGCCAGCGCTCCAATCACAGGGGCTGGTACTGGAAACACCATATATTTT. It codes for CASAPITGAGTGNTIYF.

V gene TRBV10-3 combines with J gene TRBJ1-1; the D is unclear. There are 14 residues in the CDR3. The germline CDR1 and CDR2 sequences are ENHRY and SYGVKD. Trimming took 4 bases from V and 5 from J, leaving 14 bases between them. This CDR3 is CAISGGGKGTEAFF. CDR3 sequence (DNA): TGTGCCATCAGTGGGGGAGGGAAAGGGACTGAAGCTTTCTTT.

The CDR3, as DNA: TGTGCCAGCAGCTTATGGGAGACAGGGGACGGGGAGCTGTTTTTT. The encoded protein is CASSLWETGDGELFF. The chain recombines TRBV7-3 with TRBJ2-2; 8 nucleotides align to TRBD1. CDR1 is SGHTA, CDR2 FQGTGA, per germline. The V segment lost 2 bases and the J segment 7 bases; nucleotides outside the gene matches: 6. This CDR3 spans 15 amino acids.

This clone is a singleton in its sample. The rearrangement joins TRBV2 to TRBJ2-1; 8 bases are a match to TRBD1. Trimming took 0 bases from V and 15 from J; bases not matched to a gene: 13. The CDR3 is made up of 15 amino acids. Per the germline V gene, CDR1 is SNHLY and CDR2 is FYNNEI. As DNA, the CDR3 is TGTGCCAGCAGTGAAGCGAGCGGACAGGGCAGTCAATGGTTCTTC. This sequence encodes CASSEASGQGSQWFF.

The gene calls are TRBV15 and TRBJ2-2; TRBD1 might be the D (5 bases). Germline CDR1 and CDR2: LNHNV and YYDKDF (reference sequence). CDR3 length: 13 amino acids. Deletions cut 5 bases from V and 7 bases from J, with 11 bases between. CDR3 nucleotides: TGTGCCACCAGCCATGGGGCGATCGGGGAGCTGTTTTTT. Its translation is CATSHGAIGELFF.

This chain uses TRBV14 with TRBJ2-5; 8 nucleotides agree with TRBD2. Germline values: CDR1 SGHDN, CDR2 FVKESK. The CDR3 has 15 residues. J was trimmed by 7 bases and V by 1 base; bases with no gene match: 8. The CDR3: CASSQVRTSIGTQYF. CDR3 DNA: TGTGCCAGCAGCCAAGTCCGGACTAGCATCGGGACCCAGTACTTC. Complete variable domain (other parts from reference TRBV14 and TRBJ2-5): EAGVTQFPSHSVIEKGQTVTLRCDPISGHDNLYWYRRVMGKEIKFLLHFVKESKQDESGMPNNRFLAERTGGTYSTLKVQPAELEDSGVYFCASSQVRTSIGTQYFGPGTRLLVL.

This chain links TRBV5-7 with TRBJ2-5, with 8 nucleotides matching TRBD1. TRBV5-7 is flagged as an ORF with uncertain function. V shed 0 bases, J shed 1 base, and the junction held 5 bases outside the gene matches. This CDR3 region has 16 residues. This chain's CDR3 is CASSLDRGDVQETQYF. DNA of the CDR3: TGTGCCAGCAGCTTGGACAGGGGGGATGTCCAAGAGACCCAGTACTTC.

J is TRBJ2-1 and V is TRBV5-1; 13 nucleotides align to TRBD2. The CDR3 loop spans 15 amino acids. Trimming at V came to 4 bases and at J to 9 bases, leaving 7 bases not matched to a gene. Germline CDR1 reads SGHRS; CDR2 reads YFSETQ. The CDR3 DNA sequence: TGCGCCAGCAGCGGTGGGACTAGCGGGGAGGTTGAGCAGTTCTTC. Residues: CASSGGTSGEVEQFF.

The CDR3 is CASSLVAGPSSYNEQFF. CDR3 sequence (DNA): TGTGCCAGCAGCTTAGTAGCGGGACCGAGCTCCTACAATGAGCAGTTCTTC. This chain links TRBV7-2 with TRBJ2-1; 8 nucleotides line up with TRBD2. The ends lost 1 base at V and 0 bases at J; junction bases unmatched: 5. CDR1 and CDR2 from the germline V gene are SGHTA and FQGNSA. The CDR3 has 17 amino acids.

The V and J genes are TRBV18 and TRBJ2-5, with a weak D call TRBD2 (5 bases). The better agreement between TRBJ2-7 and the DNA end casts doubt on the J call. The CDR3 extends over 12 amino acids. Per germline, CDR1 KGHSH and CDR2 LQKENI. Here the CDR3 reads CASSPGGYEQYF. Here the CDR3 DNA reads TGTGCCAGCTCACCAGGAGGCTACGAGCAGTACTTC.

J is TRBJ1-2 and V is TRBV27; 8 nucleotides align to TRBD1. With 5 bases clipped from V and 5 bases from J, the junction kept 10 bases outside the gene matches. The germline V gene encodes CDR1 MNHEY and CDR2 SMNVEV (reference sequence). The CDR3 runs to 15 residues. This CDR3 is CASSDQGAGLYGYTF. As DNA, the CDR3 is TGTGCCAGCAGTGATCAGGGGGCCGGGTTGTATGGCTACACCTTC.

V usage is TRBV5-4 and J usage is TRBJ2-5; D is possibly TRBD1 (5 bases). Trimming removed 2 bases from V and 0 bases from J, with 11 bases in between. The CDR3 contains 15 residues. The germline V gene encodes CDR1 SGHNT and CDR2 YYREEE (reference sequence). This chain's CDR3 is CASSFNVGDQETQYF. CDR3 nucleotide sequence: TGTGCCAGCAGCTTTAATGTAGGGGACCAAGAGACCCAGTACTTC.

The rearrangement links TRBV13 to TRBJ2-3, with a tentative D call TRBD2 (6 bases). Trimming took off 4 bases at V and 2 bases at J, with 10 bases between the two ends. The CDR3 length is 14 residues. Germline V CDR1 and CDR2: PRHDT, FYEKMQ (reference sequence). The CDR3, as DNA: TGTGCCAGCAGCTCTGGACTACTCACAGATACGCAGTATTTT. Residues: CASSSGLLTDTQYF.